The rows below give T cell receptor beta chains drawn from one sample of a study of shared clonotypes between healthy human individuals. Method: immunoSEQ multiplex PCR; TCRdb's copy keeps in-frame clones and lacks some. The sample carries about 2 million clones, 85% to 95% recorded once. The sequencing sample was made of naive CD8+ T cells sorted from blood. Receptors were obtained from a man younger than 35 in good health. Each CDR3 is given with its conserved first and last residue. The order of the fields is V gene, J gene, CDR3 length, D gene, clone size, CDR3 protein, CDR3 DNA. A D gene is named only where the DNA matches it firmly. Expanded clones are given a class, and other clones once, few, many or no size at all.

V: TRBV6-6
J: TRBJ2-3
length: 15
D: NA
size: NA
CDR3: CASSYSYGVDETQYF
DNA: TGTGCCAGCAGTTACTCATACGGGGTGGATGAGACGCAGTATTTT

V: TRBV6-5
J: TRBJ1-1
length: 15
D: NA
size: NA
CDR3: CASSVQAAGNTEAFF
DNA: TGTGCCAGCAGTGTACAGGCCGCGGGGAACACTGAAGCTTTCTTT

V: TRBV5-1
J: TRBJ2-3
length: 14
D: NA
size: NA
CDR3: CASSRDREQDTQYF
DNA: TGCGCCAGCAGCCGCGACCGGGAGCAAGATACGCAGTATTTT

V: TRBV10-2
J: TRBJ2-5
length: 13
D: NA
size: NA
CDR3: CASSVGAGETQYF
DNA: TGCGCCAGCAGTGTGGGGGCCGGCGAGACCCAGTACTTC

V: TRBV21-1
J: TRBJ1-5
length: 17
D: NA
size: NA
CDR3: CASRAPLDRPSNQPQHF
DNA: TGTGCCAGCAGGGCCCCTTTAGACAGGCCCAGCAATCAGCCCCAGCATTTT

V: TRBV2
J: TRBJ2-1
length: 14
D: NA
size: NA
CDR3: CATAGVENYNEQFF
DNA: TGTGCCACCGCCGGGGTAGAAAACTACAATGAGCAGTTCTTC

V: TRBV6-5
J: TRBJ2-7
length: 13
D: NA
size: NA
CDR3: CASSLQGSYEQYF
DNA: TGTGCCAGCAGTCTACAGGGTTCCTACGAGCAGTACTTC

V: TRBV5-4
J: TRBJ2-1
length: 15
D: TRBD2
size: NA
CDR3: CASRQTSGSYDEQFF
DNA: TGTGCCAGCAGACAGACTAGCGGGAGTTATGATGAGCAGTTCTTC

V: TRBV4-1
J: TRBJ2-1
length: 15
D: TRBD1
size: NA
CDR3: CASSQRQGVYNEQFF
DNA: TGCGCCAGCAGCCAAAGACAGGGGGTGTACAATGAGCAGTTCTTC

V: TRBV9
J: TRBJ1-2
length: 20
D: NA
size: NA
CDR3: CASSVAGYGLRDTGGYGYTF
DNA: TGTGCCAGCAGCGTAGCTGGTTATGGTTTAAGGGACACCGGGGGATATGGCTACACCTTC

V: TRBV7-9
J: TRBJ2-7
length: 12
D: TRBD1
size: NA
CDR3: CASTTGVYEQYF
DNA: TGTGCCAGCACGACAGGGGTATACGAGCAGTACTTC

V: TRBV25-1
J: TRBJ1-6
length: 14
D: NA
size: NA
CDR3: CASTDIGEDSPLHF
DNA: TGTGCCAGCACCGACATCGGGGAGGATTCACCCCTCCACTTT

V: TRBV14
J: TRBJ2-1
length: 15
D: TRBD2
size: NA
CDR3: CASSRTGGSYNEQFF
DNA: TGTGCCAGCAGCCGGACGGGGGGCTCCTACAATGAGCAGTTCTTC

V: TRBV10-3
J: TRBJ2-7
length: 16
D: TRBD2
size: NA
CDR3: CAIRATETSAYYEQYF
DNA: TGTGCCATCAGGGCGACCGAGACTAGCGCTTACTACGAGCAGTACTTC

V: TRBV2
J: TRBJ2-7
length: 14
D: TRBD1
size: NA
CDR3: CASSDRALSYEQYF
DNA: TGTGCCAGCTCGGACAGGGCCTTATCATACGAGCAGTACTTC

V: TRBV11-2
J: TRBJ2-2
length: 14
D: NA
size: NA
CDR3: CASSLRRGTGELFF
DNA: TGTGCCAGCAGCCTTAGGAGGGGCACCGGGGAGCTGTTTTTT

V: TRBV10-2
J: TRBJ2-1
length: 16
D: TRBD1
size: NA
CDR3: CASSDAPDRGQDEQFF
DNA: TGCGCCAGCAGTGACGCCCCGGACAGGGGGCAGGATGAGCAGTTCTTC

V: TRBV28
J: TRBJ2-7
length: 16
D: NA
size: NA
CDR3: CASSSLQGRSFYEQYF
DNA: TGTGCCAGCAGTTCCCTTCAGGGAAGGTCGTTCTACGAGCAGTACTTC

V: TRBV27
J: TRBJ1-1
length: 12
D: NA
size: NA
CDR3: CATLVGGTEAFF
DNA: TGTGCCACCTTGGTGGGGGGTACTGAAGCTTTCTTT

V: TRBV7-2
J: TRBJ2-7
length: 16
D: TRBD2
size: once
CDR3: CASSLEVGLAGYEQYF
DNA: TGTGCCAGCAGCTTAGAAGTCGGTCTAGCGGGGTACGAGCAGTACTTC

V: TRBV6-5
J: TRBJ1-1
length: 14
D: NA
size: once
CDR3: CASSVQGWSTEAFF
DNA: TGTGCCAGCAGTGTACAGGGATGGAGCACTGAAGCTTTCTTT

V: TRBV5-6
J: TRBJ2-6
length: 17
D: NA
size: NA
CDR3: CASSPALWSSGANVLTF
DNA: TGTGCCAGCAGCCCCGCTTTGTGGTCCTCTGGGGCCAACGTCCTGACTTTC

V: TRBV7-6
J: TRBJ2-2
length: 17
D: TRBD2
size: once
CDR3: CASSLSIAGGHAGELFF
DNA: TGTGCCAGCAGCTTATCTATAGCGGGGGGGCATGCCGGGGAGCTGTTTTTT

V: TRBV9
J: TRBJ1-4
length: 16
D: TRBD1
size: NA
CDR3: CASSVGGGATNEKLFF
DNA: TGTGCCAGCAGCGTAGGAGGGGGCGCAACTAATGAAAAACTGTTTTTT

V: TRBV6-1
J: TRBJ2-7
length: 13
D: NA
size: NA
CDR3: CASSEAWSDEQYF
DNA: TGTGCCAGCAGTGAGGCATGGAGTGACGAGCAGTACTTC

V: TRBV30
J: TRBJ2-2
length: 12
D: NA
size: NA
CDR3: CAWTDNARELFF
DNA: TGTGCCTGGACGGACAACGCTAGGGAGCTGTTTTTT